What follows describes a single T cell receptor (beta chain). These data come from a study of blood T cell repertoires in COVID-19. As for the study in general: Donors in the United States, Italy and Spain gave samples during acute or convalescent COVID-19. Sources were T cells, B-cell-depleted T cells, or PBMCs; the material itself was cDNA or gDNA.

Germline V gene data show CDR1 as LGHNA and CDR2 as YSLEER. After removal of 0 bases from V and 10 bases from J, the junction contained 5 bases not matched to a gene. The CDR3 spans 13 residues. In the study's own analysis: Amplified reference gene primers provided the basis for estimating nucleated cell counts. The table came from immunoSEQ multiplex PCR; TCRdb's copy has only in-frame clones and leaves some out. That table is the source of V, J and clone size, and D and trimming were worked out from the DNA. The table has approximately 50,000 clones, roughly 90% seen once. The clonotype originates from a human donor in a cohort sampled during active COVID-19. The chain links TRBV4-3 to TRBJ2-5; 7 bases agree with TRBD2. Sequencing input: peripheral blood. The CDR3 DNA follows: TGCGCCAGCAGCCAAGAAAGCGGGGAGGACCAGTACTTC. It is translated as CASSQESGEDQYF.